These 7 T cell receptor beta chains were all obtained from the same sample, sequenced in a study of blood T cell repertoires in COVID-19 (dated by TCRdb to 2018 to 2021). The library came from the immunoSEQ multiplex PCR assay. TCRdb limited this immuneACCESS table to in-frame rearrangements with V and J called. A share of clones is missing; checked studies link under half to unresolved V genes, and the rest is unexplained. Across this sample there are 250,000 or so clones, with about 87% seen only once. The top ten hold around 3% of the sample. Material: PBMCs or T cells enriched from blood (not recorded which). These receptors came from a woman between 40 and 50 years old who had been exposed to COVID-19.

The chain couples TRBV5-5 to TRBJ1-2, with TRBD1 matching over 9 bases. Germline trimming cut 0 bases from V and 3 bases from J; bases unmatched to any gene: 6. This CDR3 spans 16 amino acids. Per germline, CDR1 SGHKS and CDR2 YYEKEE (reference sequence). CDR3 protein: CASSLVGDRVDYGYTF. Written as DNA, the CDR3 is TGTGCCAGCAGCTTGGTTGGGGACAGGGTAGACTATGGCTACACCTTC.

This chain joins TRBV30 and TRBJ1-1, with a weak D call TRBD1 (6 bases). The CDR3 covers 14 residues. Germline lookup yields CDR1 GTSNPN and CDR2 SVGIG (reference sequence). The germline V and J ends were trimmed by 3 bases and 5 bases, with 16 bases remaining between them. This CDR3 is CAWRVQGLITEAFF. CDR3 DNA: TGTGCCTGGAGAGTTCAGGGGTTAATAACTGAAGCTTTCTTT.

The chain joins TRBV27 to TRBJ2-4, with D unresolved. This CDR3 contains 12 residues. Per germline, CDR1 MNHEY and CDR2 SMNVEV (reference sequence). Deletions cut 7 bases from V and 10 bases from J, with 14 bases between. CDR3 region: CASNNVASIQYF. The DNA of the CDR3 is TGTGCCAGCAACAACGTGGCCAGTATTCAGTACTTC.

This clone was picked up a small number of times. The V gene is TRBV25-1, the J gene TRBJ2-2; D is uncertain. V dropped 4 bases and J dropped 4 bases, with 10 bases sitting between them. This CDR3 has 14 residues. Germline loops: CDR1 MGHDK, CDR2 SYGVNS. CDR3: CASSGRLGTGELFF. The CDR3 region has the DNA TGTGCCAGCAGTGGCCGACTGGGCACCGGGGAGCTGTTTTTT.

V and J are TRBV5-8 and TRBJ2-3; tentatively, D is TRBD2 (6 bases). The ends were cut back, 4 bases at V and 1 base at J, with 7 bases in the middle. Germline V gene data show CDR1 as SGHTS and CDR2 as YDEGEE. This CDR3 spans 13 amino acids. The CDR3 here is CASSGTRTDTQYF. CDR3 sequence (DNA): TGTGCCAGCAGCGGGACTCGCACAGATACGCAGTATTTT.

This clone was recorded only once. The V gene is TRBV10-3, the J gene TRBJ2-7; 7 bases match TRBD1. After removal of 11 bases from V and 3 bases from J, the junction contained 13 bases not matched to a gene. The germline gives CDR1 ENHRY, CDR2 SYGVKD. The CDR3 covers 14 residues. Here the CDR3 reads CAATRSGQFYEQYF. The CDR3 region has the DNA TGTGCCGCCACCCGCTCGGGACAGTTCTACGAGCAGTACTTC.

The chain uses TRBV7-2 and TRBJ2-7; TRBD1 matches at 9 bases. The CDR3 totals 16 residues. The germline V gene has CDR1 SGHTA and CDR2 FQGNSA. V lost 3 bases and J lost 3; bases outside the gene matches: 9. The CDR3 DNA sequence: TGTGCCAGCAGCTTGGTATCGGGGACAGGGTTCTACGAGCAGTACTTC. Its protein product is CASSLVSGTGFYEQYF.